What follows is one T cell receptor (beta chain) and its context. Its matching antigen is unknown. Clones were read by immunoSEQ multiplex PCR, and TCRdb kept only the in-frame ones, dropping some. The top ten hold approximately 5% of the sample, which has tens of thousands of clones, about 80% seen once. J was trimmed by 5 bases and V by 0 bases; bases with no gene match: 4. This CDR3 is 15 amino acids long. Per germline, CDR1 LNHNV and CDR2 YYDKDF (reference sequence). The record originates from a study of T cell responses to AZD1222 COVID-19 vaccine. General study findings and limits: The study found Spike-specific TCR breadth and depth rose after two AZD1222 doses. Unmutated variant regions are reportedly targeted by nearly half of spike-specific TCRs.

This TCR came from an adult who received the AZD1222 COVID-19 vaccine. The chain employs TRBV15 and TRBJ2-5; 9 bases are a match to TRBD1. The specimen was peripheral blood, collected 28 days after the second AZD1222 dose. CDR3 coding DNA: TGTGCCACCAGCAGAGATCAGACAGGGGGGGAGACCCAGTACTTC. Protein: CATSRDQTGGETQYF.